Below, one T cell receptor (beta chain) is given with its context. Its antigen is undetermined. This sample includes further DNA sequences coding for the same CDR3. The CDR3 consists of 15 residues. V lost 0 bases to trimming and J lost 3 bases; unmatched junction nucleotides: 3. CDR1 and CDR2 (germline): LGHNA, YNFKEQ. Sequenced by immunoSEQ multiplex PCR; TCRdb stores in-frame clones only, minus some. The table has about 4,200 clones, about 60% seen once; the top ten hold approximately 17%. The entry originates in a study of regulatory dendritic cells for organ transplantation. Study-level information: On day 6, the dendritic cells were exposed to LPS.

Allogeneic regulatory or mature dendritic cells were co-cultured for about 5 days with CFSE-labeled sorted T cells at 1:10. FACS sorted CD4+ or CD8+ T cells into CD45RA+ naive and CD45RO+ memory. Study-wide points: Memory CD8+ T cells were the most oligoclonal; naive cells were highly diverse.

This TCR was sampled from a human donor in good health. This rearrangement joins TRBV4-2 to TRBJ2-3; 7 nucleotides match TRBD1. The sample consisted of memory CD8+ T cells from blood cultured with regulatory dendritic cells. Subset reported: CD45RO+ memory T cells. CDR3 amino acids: CASSQDNRGTDTQYF. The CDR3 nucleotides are TGTGCCAGCAGCCAAGACAACAGGGGTACAGATACGCAGTATTTT.